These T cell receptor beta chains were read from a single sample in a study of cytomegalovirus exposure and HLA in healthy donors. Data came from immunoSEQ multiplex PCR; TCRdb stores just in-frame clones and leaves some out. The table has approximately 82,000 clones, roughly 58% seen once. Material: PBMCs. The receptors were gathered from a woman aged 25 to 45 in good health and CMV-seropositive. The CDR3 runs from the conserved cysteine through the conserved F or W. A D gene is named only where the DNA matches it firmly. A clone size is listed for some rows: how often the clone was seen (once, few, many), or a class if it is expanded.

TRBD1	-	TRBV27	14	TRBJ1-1	TGTGCCAGCAGTTGGGGACAGGGAAGGACTGAAGCTTTCTTT	CASSWGQGRTEAFF
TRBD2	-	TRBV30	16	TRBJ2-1	TGTGCCTGGAGTACCTTCCTAGCGGGGGGGACCAATGGGCAGTTCTTC	CAWSTFLAGGTNGQFF
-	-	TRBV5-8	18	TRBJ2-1	TGTGCCAGCAGCCCTAACACCGGGACTTCGGCCCTAGACAATGAGCAGTTCTTC	CASSPNTGTSALDNEQFF
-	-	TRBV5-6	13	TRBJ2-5	TGTGCCAGCAGCTTGCCCAGGAAAGAGACCCAGTACTTC	CASSLPRKETQYF
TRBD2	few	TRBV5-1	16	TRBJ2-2	TGCGCCAGCAGCGGAACGGGGGGTCTGAACACCGGGGAGCTGTTTTTT	CASSGTGGLNTGELFF
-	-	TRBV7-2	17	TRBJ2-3	TGTGCCAGCAGCTTAGGGCCAGCGGGCCTAAGCACAGATACGCAGTATTTT	CASSLGPAGLSTDTQYF
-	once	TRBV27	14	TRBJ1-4	TGTGCCAGCAGCTCAGCCCCAGGATATGAAAAACTGTTTTTT	CASSSAPGYEKLFF
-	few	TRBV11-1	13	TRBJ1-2	TGTGCCAGCAGCTTAGTGCCTAGCTATGGCTACACCTTC	CASSLVPSYGYTF
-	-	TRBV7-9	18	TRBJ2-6	TGTGCCAGCAGCTTTCCGGGTAAACGCTTGTCTGGGGCCAACGTCCTGACTTTC	CASSFPGKRLSGANVLTF
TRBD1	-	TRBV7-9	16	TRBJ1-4	TGTTCCAGCAGCCGCGGGACAGTAACCGGCGTTGAAAAACTGTTTTTT	CSSSRGTVTGVEKLFF
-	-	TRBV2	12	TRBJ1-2	TGTGCCAGCAGCAGGACAGTTGCGGGCTACACCTTC	CASSRTVAGYTF
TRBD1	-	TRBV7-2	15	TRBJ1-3	TGTGCCAGCAGCTACGGACAGGGGATAGGAAACACCATATATTTT	CASSYGQGIGNTIYF
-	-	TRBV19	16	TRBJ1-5	TGTGCCAGTAGTATAGGGAGGAGGGGTGGCAATCAGCCCCAGCATTTT	CASSIGRRGGNQPQHF
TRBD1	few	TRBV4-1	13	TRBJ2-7	TGCGCCAGCAGCGAGGGGGCTAGATACGAGCAGTACTTC	CASSEGARYEQYF
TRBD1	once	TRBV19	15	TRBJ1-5	TGTGCCAGTAGCAGGGACAGGGGGAGCAATCAGCCCCAGCATTTT	CASSRDRGSNQPQHF
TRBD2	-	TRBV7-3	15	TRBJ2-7	TGTGCCAGCAGCTTACAAGTAGGACTAGCCTACGAGCAGTACTTC	CASSLQVGLAYEQYF
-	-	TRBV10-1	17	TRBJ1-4	TGCGCCAGCAGGTCGGAGGCACCTTTCGGGACTAATGAAAAACTGTTTTTT	CASRSEAPFGTNEKLFF
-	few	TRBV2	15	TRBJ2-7	TGTGCCAGCCTGCTTCCGGACATTATCTCCTACGAGCAGTACTTC	CASLLPDIISYEQYF
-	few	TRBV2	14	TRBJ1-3	TGTGCCAGCAAAGACAGGCACTCTGGAAACACCATATATTTT	CASKDRHSGNTIYF
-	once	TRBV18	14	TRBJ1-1	TGTGCCAGCTCACAACTCGAGGAGAACACTGAAGCTTTCTTT	CASSQLEENTEAFF
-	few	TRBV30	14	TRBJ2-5	TGTGCCTGGAGTGTAACGGGGGTCCAAGAGACCCAGTACTTC	CAWSVTGVQETQYF
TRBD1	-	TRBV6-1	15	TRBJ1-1	TGTGCCAGCAGCCAGGGGGCGCGGGTGAACACTGAAGCTTTCTTT	CASSQGARVNTEAFF
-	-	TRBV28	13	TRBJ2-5	TGTGCCAGCCAATATGGGGAGCGCGAGACCCAGTACTTC	CASQYGERETQYF
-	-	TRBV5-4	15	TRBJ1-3	TGTGCCAGCAGCTCCGGAGGCTCCGTCGGAAACACCATATATTTT	CASSSGGSVGNTIYF
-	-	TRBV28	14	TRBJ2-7	TGTGCCAGCAGTGGATCTAGCCCACCCTACGAGCAGTACTTC	CASSGSSPPYEQYF
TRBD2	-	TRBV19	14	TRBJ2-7	TGTGCCAGTAGTACAAGCCGGGGGGGATCCGAGCAGTACTTC	CASSTSRGGSEQYF
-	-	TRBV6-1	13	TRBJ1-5	TGTGCCAGCAGTCCTGACACTAATCAGCCCCAGCATTTT	CASSPDTNQPQHF
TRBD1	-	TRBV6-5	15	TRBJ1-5	TGTGCCAGCAGTTCCAGGACAGGGCCAGTTCAGCCCCAGCATTTT	CASSSRTGPVQPQHF
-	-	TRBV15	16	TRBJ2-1	TGTGCCACCAGCAGAGATTTGGCGGCTTACTACAATGAGCAGTTCTTC	CATSRDLAAYYNEQFF
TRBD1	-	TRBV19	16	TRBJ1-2	TGTGCCAGTAGTATCGGCGGGGGGGGACAGTTCTATGGCTACACCTTC	CASSIGGGGQFYGYTF
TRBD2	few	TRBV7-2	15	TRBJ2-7	TGTGCCAGCAGATACACTAGCGGAAGCTCCTACGAGCAGTACTTC	CASRYTSGSSYEQYF
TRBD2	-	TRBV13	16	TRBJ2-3	TGTGCCAGCAGCTCTAGCGGGGGGGCCGGGACAGATACGCAGTATTTT	CASSSSGGAGTDTQYF
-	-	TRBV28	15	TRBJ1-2	TGTGCCAGCAGTTTCGGAAGGGCCGGGATAGGCGGCTACACCTTC	CASSFGRAGIGGYTF
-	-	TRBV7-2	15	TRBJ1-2	TGTGCCAGCAGCTTGAATGGGGGGGCTAACTATGGCTACACCTTC	CASSLNGGANYGYTF
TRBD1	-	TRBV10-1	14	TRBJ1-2	TGCGCCAGCAGTCATCAGGGGACAGGGGAACGCTACACCTTC	CASSHQGTGERYTF
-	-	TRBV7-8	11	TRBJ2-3	TGTGCCAGCAGCCACACAGATACGCAGTATTTT	CASSHTDTQYF
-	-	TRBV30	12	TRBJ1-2	TGTGCCTGGAGTGCGGCAGGGTGTGGCTACACCTTC	CAWSAAGCGYTF
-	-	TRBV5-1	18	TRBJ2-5	TGCGCCAGCAGCCCCCAGCGCGGGCACAGTCAAGTACAAGAGACCCAGTACTTC	CASSPQRGHSQVQETQYF
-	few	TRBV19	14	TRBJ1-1	TGTGCCAGTAGTATACGTGTTGTCGGGGGTGAAGCTTTCTTT	CASSIRVVGGEAFF
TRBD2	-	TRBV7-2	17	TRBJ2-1	TGTGCCAGCAGCTTAGGCTATAGCGGGGGCTCCTACAATGAGCAGTTCTTC	CASSLGYSGGSYNEQFF
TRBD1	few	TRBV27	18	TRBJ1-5	TGTGCCAGCAGAAGTACAGGGGACGCGGGCGTAAGCAATCAGCCCCAGCATTTT	CASRSTGDAGVSNQPQHF
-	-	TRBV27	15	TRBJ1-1	TGTGCCAGCAGTTTATCCTCCCCGGGGATCACTGAAGCTTTCTTT	CASSLSSPGITEAFF
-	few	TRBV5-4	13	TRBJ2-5	TGTGCCAGCAGCTTTAGGGGGGGAGAGACCCAGTACTTC	CASSFRGGETQYF
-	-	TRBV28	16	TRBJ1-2	TGTGCCAGCAGCTCCGAGGGAACGCTAGCTAACTATGGCTACACCTTC	CASSSEGTLANYGYTF
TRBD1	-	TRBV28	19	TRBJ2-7	TGTGCCAGCAGTTCATCTCCGGGACAGGGGGGCCCAATGACCTACGAGCAGTACTTC	CASSSSPGQGGPMTYEQYF